The following is a T cell receptor beta chain sequence with its context. Its antigen is currently unknown. Here immunoSEQ multiplex PCR was the method, and the copy in TCRdb shows in-frame clones only, minus some. The sample carries almost 80,000 clones, around 90% recorded once. The data were taken from a study of OX40 agonist ivuxolimab in advanced cancers. Study background: Partial responses were achieved by three patients, one with hepatocellular carcinoma and two with cutaneous melanoma. Points from the study as a whole: Also present in some nonresponders was a low level of normalized T-cell clonal expansion.

The germline CDR1 and CDR2 sequences are MRHNA and SNTAGT. The J segment lost 8 bases and the V segment lost 6 bases, leaving 6 bases of the junction unmatched. CDR3 size: 13 residues. The TCR sequence derives from an adult with an advanced solid tumor such as melanoma, head and neck, liver or kidney cancer. The chain combines TRBV6-4 with TRBJ2-1; 8 bases agree with TRBD2. Sequenced material: CD4+ or CD8+ T cells sorted from blood, taken in a trial of the OX40 agonist ivuxolimab. Here the CDR3 reads CASSRLARDEQFF. CDR3 sequence (DNA): TGTGCCAGCAGCAGACTAGCGCGGGATGAGCAGTTCTTC.